These 10 T cell receptor beta chains were sequenced from one sample in a study of blood T cell repertoires in COVID-19. The assay was immunoSEQ multiplex PCR, and TCRdb's table has in-frame clones only and misses some. The repertoire has under 250,000 clones, approximately 86% of them found once; the top ten carry over 1.1%. The specimen sequenced was peripheral blood. The receptors shown here come from a man at least 80 years old with acute or convalescent COVID-19.

Written as DNA, the CDR3 is TGTGCCAGTAGTTTACGGACAGGGCTCCAGCCCCAGCATTTT. This encodes CASSLRTGLQPQHF. The chain combines TRBV19 with TRBJ1-5; 8 bases match TRBD1. Trimming at V came to 5 bases and at J to 7 bases, leaving 7 bases not matched to a gene. Germline-derived CDR1 and CDR2 are LNHDA and SQIVND (reference sequence). This CDR3 has 14 amino acids.

The count of this clone is one. The chain uses TRBV6-1 and TRBJ2-7; 7 positions agree with TRBD2. This CDR3 is 16 amino acids long. V was pared by 3 bases and J by 2 bases, with 10 bases of the junction left unmatched. Germline V gene lookup returns CDR1 MNHNS and CDR2 SASEGT. The CDR3 protein is CASSEWEGARAYEQYF. CDR3 bases: TGTGCCAGCAGTGAGTGGGAGGGTGCTCGCGCCTACGAGCAGTACTTC.

The chain uses TRBV24-1 and TRBJ2-2; possible D gene TRBD1, 5 bases. The length of the CDR3 is 13 residues. The germline V gene has CDR1 KGHDR and CDR2 SFDVKD. The germline V and J ends were trimmed by 9 bases and 4 bases, with 11 bases remaining between them. This CDR3 is CATSDDSTGELFF. DNA of the CDR3: TGTGCCACCTCAGATGACAGCACCGGGGAGCTGTTTTTT.

The chain is built from TRBV18 and TRBJ2-1; tentative D call: TRBD1 (6 bases). Per germline, CDR1 KGHSH and CDR2 LQKENI. The CDR3 length is 15 residues. The V gene lost 1 base and the J gene lost 5 bases, with 12 bases spanning the gap. The CDR3 loop is CASSPLPTGNNEQFF. DNA for the CDR3: TGTGCCAGCTCACCACTTCCGACAGGAAACAATGAGCAGTTCTTC.

The chain combines TRBV15 with TRBJ1-2; D is ambiguous. The CDR3 covers 15 residues. Germline V gene data show CDR1 as LNHNV and CDR2 as YYDKDF (reference sequence). V lost 0 bases and J 4 bases, leaving 12 bases between the germline ends. The CDR3 DNA is TGTGCCACCAGCAGAGAGCAGGATTTATCCTATGGCTACACCTTC. Its protein is CATSREQDLSYGYTF.

The chain is built from TRBV5-1 and TRBJ2-5; possible D gene TRBD1, 5 bases. This CDR3 is built from 14 residues. CDR1 is SGHRS and CDR2 is YFSETQ in the germline V gene. V was cut by 4 bases and J by 5 bases, with 15 bases left in between. CDR3 sequence reads: CASSPKGYEETQYF. The CDR3 DNA reads as TGCGCCAGCAGCCCAAAGGGGTATGAGGAGACCCAGTACTTC.

J is TRBJ1-6 and V is TRBV7-2; D remains unclear. Germline V CDR1 and CDR2: SGHTA, FQGNSA. Trimming took 4 bases from V and 5 from J, leaving 12 bases between them. CDR3 length equals 15 residues. CDR3 sequence reads: CASSYSPGNNSPLHF. The CDR3, as DNA: TGTGCCAGCAGCTACTCTCCGGGGAATAATTCACCCCTCCACTTT.

This chain connects TRBV9 to TRBJ2-5; no clear D gene. Trimming left V 3 bases short and J 2 bases short, with 8 bases between. Germline V gene sequence: CDR1 SGDLS, CDR2 YYNGEE. This CDR3 is 13 amino acids long. The CDR3: CASSGLIQETQYF. DNA of the CDR3: TGTGCCAGCAGCGGACTCATACAAGAGACCCAGTACTTC.

The V gene is TRBV7-3, the J gene TRBJ1-1; D possibly corresponds to TRBD1 (5 bases). Germline V gives CDR1 SGHTA, CDR2 FQGTGA. The CDR3 has 16 residues. V dropped 0 bases and J dropped 3 bases, with 14 bases sitting between them. In nucleotides, the CDR3 is TGTGCCAGCAGCTTAACGAGATTCCAGGGTGACACTGAAGCTTTCTTT. Translated: CASSLTRFQGDTEAFF.

The chain employs TRBV9 and TRBJ2-3; D unresolved. The CDR3 length is 14 residues. V shed 0 bases and J shed 5 bases, with 10 bases lying between them. Germline CDR1 is SGDLS and CDR2 is YYNGEE. The CDR3 loop is CASSVGDPGDTQYF. The CDR3 DNA reads TGTGCCAGCAGCGTAGGTGATCCGGGAGATACGCAGTATTTT.